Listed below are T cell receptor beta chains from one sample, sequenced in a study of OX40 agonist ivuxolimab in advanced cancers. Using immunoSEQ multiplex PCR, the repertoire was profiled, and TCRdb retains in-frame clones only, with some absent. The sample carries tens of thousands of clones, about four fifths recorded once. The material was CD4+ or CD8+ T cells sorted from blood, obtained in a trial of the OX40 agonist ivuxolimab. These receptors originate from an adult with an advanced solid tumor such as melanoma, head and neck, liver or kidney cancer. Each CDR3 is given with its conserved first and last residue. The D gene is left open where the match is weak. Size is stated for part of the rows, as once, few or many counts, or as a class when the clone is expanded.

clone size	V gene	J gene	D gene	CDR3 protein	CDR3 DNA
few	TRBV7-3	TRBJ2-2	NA	CASSLSRDDTGELFF	TGTGCCAGCAGCTTAAGTCGCGACGACACCGGGGAGCTGTTTTTT
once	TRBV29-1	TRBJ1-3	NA	CSAKGSSGNTIYF	TGCAGCGCCAAAGGGAGCTCTGGAAACACCATATATTTT
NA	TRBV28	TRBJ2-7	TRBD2	CASSAHGGVSHEQYF	TGTGCCAGCAGTGCCCATGGGGGGGTCTCCCACGAGCAGTACTTC
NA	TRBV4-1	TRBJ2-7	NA	CASSQEVMGLAYEQYF	TGCGCCAGCAGCCAAGAAGTAATGGGCTTGGCCTACGAGCAGTACTTC
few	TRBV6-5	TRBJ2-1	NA	CASSYSLGYNEQFF	TGTGCCAGCAGTTACTCGCTGGGATACAATGAGCAGTTCTTC
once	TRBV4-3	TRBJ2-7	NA	CASSQDRGLSYEQYF	TGCGCCAGCAGCCAAGATAGAGGGCTCTCCTACGAGCAGTACTTC
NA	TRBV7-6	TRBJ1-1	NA	CASSLRADTEAFF	TGTGCCAGCAGCTTGAGAGCGGACACTGAAGCTTTCTTT
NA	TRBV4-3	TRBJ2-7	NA	CASSLMTGPYEQYF	TGCGCCAGCAGCCTTATGACTGGCCCCTACGAGCAGTACTTC
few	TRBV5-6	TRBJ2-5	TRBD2	CASSPGLAGTQETQYF	TGTGCCAGCAGCCCCGGACTAGCGGGAACCCAAGAGACCCAGTACTTC
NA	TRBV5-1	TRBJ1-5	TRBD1	CASSPGQGQQPQHF	TGCGCCAGCAGCCCGGGACAGGGGCAACAGCCCCAGCATTTT
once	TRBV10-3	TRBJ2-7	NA	CAISESYSYEQYF	TGTGCCATCAGTGAGTCTTATTCCTACGAGCAGTACTTC
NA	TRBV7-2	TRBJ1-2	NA	CASSVGTGSYGYTF	TGTGCCAGCAGCGTGGGGACGGGAAGCTATGGCTACACCTTC
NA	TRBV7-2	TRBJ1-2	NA	CASSLSGDNYGYTF	TGTGCCAGCAGCCTCTCTGGGGATAACTATGGCTACACCTTC
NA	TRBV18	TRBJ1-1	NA	CASSPPGGNTEAFF	TGTGCCAGCTCACCACCAGGGGGGAACACTGAAGCTTTCTTT
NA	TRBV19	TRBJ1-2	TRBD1	CASSHRDREGRYTF	TGTGCCAGTAGCCATCGTGACAGGGAAGGACGTTACACCTTC
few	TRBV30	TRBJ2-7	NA	CAWSVLSTYEQYF	TGTGCCTGGAGTGTACTATCCACCTACGAGCAGTACTTC
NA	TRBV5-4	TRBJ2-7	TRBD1	CASSQGQGPYEQYF	TGTGCCAGCAGCCAGGGACAGGGGCCCTACGAGCAGTACTTC
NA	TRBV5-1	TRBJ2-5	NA	CASSLEQTQETQYF	TGCGCCAGCAGCTTGGAACAGACTCAAGAGACCCAGTACTTC
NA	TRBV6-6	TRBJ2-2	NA	CASDEGGRRTGELFF	TGTGCCAGCGACGAGGGGGGGCGCAGGACCGGGGAGCTGTTTTTT
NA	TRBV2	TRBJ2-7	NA	CASSAEPGLHEQYF	TGTGCCAGCAGTGCGGAGCCAGGGCTACACGAGCAGTACTTC
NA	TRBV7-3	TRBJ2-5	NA	CASSLVSGETQYF	TGTGCCAGCAGCTTAGTTAGCGGAGAGACCCAGTACTTC
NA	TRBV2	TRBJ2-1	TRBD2	CASIGGDNEQFF	TGTGCCAGCATCGGGGGGGACAATGAGCAGTTCTTC
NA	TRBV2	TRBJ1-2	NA	CASRLDRDYGYTF	TGTGCCAGCAGACTGGACAGAGACTATGGCTACACCTTC
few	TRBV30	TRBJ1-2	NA	CAWSGRLGAFGGYTF	TGTGCCTGGAGTGGAAGACTAGGGGCCTTCGGGGGCTACACCTTC
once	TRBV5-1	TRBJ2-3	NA	CASSLSTVADTQYF	TGCGCCAGCAGCCTTTCGACGGTTGCCGATACGCAGTATTTT
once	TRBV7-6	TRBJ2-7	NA	CASSWAESDEQYF	TGTGCCAGCAGCTGGGCAGAATCTGACGAGCAGTACTTC
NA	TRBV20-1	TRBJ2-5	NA	CSATFQETQYF	TGCAGTGCTACCTTCCAAGAGACCCAGTACTTC
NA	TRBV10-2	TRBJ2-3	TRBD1	CASSEGSGGVDTQYF	TGCGCCAGCAGTGAGGGTTCAGGGGGCGTAGATACGCAGTATTTT
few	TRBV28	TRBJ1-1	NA	CASSRMDTSNTEAFF	TGTGCCAGCAGTCGAATGGACACTTCGAACACTGAAGCTTTCTTT
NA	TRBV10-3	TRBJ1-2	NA	CAISARRGAATLLNYGYTF	TGTGCCATCAGTGCACGGAGGGGGGCCGCGACGTTACTTAACTATGGCTACACCTTC
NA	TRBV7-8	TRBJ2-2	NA	CASSPRASNTGELFF	TGTGCCAGCAGCCCCCGGGCTTCGAACACCGGGGAGCTGTTTTTT
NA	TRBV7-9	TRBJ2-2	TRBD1	CAVGAGQGYTGELFF	TGTGCCGTGGGAGCGGGACAGGGATACACCGGGGAGCTGTTTTTT
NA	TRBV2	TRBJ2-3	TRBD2	CASSETSGSTDTQYF	TGTGCCAGCAGTGAAACTAGCGGAAGCACAGATACGCAGTATTTT
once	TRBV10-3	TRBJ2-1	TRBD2	CAISGGRPSNEQFF	TGTGCCATCAGTGGCGGGAGGCCCTCCAATGAGCAGTTCTTC
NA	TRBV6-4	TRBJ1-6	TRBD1	CASSDSGQPPLHF	TGTGCCAGCAGTGACTCGGGACAGCCACCCCTCCACTTT
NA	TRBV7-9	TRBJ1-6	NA	CASSLAHSPSSYNSPLHF	TGTGCCAGCAGCTTAGCGCACTCACCGAGCTCCTATAATTCACCCCTCCACTTT
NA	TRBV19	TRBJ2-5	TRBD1	CASSFQWTGLETQYF	TGTGCCAGTAGTTTCCAATGGACAGGCTTGGAGACCCAGTACTTC
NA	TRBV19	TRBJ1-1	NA	CASSIRRTEAFF	TGTGCCAGTAGTATCCGGAGGACTGAAGCTTTCTTT
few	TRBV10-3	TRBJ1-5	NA	CAISEGDNQPQHF	TGTGCCATCAGTGAGGGTGACAATCAGCCCCAGCATTTT
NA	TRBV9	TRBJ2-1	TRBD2	CASSVAGGMNEQFF	TGTGCCAGCAGCGTAGCGGGAGGGATGAATGAGCAGTTCTTC